One and the same sample provided the 31 T cell receptor beta chains below, sequenced in a study of identical twins. Using its own MiXCR run on the 5' RACE reads, TCRdb lists one record per CDR3 protein. The table has under 500,000 distinct CDR3 sequences, more than 13% seen once. The same sample was also studied in work on yellow fever vaccine responses in identical twins.

The source material was CD4+ T cells sorted from blood. These receptors were obtained from a young woman in good health.

This clonotype occurred many times. The rearrangement links TRBV14 to TRBJ2-7, with 8 bases aligning to TRBD1. CDR1 and CDR2 from the germline V gene are SGHDN and FVKESK. The CDR3 has 15 residues. With V trimmed by 1 base and J by 4 bases, 6 bases remained unmatched. For the CDR3, the DNA is TGTGCCAGCAGCCAAGGCGGGACAGGCGTTTACGAGCAGTACTTC. It translates to CASSQGGTGVYEQYF.

This clonotype has just a few counts. V usage is TRBV6-1 and J usage is TRBJ2-2; 9 bases agree with TRBD1. Germline V gives CDR1 MNHNS, CDR2 SASEGT. The CDR3 totals 14 residues. J was trimmed by 5 bases and V by 6 bases; bases with no gene match: 4. CDR3 coding DNA: TGTGCCAGCAGGGGGACAGGGCAAACCGGGGAGCTGTTTTTT. It encodes CASRGTGQTGELFF.

This clonotype was found a few times. The chain joins TRBV6-2 or TRBV6-3 to TRBJ2-1; 12 bases are shared with TRBD2. Germline V CDR1 and CDR2: MNHEY, SVGEGT. V shed 2 bases and J 2 bases; nucleotides not matched to a gene: 13. This CDR3 spans 20 amino acids. The CDR3, as DNA: TGTGCCAGCAGTTACCCCGGACAGGGACTAGCGGGTATCGCCTACAATGAGCAGTTCTTC. Translated, it gives CASSYPGQGLAGIAYNEQFF.

V usage is TRBV6-1 and J usage is TRBJ2-7, with no clear D. V lost 6 bases, J lost 0 bases, and 15 bases lay in between. The CDR3 spans 15 residues. The germline V gene encodes CDR1 MNHNS and CDR2 SASEGT. CDR3 residues: CASSTVVPASYEQYF. The CDR3 nucleotides read TGTGCCAGCAGCACTGTGGTACCCGCCTCCTACGAGCAGTACTTC.

This clonotype was detected only a few times. The chain is built from TRBV7-2 and TRBJ2-2, with 8 bases identical to TRBD2. The CDR3 length is 16 residues. The trim removed 1 base at V and 6 bases at J, leaving 7 bases unmatched. Germline lookup yields CDR1 SGHTA and CDR2 FQGNSA. Here the CDR3 reads CASSLVASGWPGELFF. CDR3 nucleotide sequence: TGTGCCAGCAGCTTAGTTGCTAGCGGGTGGCCCGGGGAGCTGTTTTTT.

The chain employs TRBV28 and TRBJ2-1; D is unclear. This CDR3 has 12 residues. Germline V gene sequence: CDR1 MDHEN, CDR2 SYDVKM. Trimming shortened V by 4 bases and J by 9 bases, and 10 bases separated the two germline ends. The CDR3: CASSSTFLEQFF. CDR3 DNA sequence: TGTGCCAGCAGTTCTACGTTCCTTGAGCAGTTCTTC.

The rearrangement joins TRBV12-3 or TRBV12-4 to TRBJ2-3, with 10 bases lining up with TRBD2. The CDR3 consists of 16 residues. The V and J ends lost 4 bases and 4 bases, in that order; junction bases with no gene match: 8. CDR3 nucleotide sequence: TGTGCCAGCAGTTCGCCAGCGGGGGGGGGGCCAGATACGCAGTATTTT. Protein sequence: CASSSPAGGGPDTQYF.

The rearrangement joins TRBV4-2 to TRBJ2-7; 9 positions match TRBD1. The CDR3 consists of 18 residues. CDR1 is LGHNA, CDR2 YNFKEQ, per germline. Trimming removed 0 bases from V and 4 bases from J; junction bases left unmatched: 13. The CDR3, as DNA: TGTGCCAGCAGCCAAGAAGTAAGAGCTAGGGACAGGGAATACGAGCAGTACTTC. Translation gives CASSQEVRARDREYEQYF.

CDR3 nucleotide sequence: TGTGCCAGCAGGCCTCGGGGAGGCCAAGGGATAGGGGATACGCAGTATTTT. The encoded protein is CASRPRGGQGIGDTQYF. The chain carries TRBV2 and TRBJ2-3, with a possible D match to TRBD2 (6 bases). Trimming removed 6 bases from V and 6 bases from J, with 25 bases in between. Germline-derived CDR1 and CDR2 are SNHLY and FYNNEI. The CDR3 is 17 amino acids.

The chain recombines TRBV7-3 with TRBJ2-3; TRBD1 agrees at 7 bases. The length of the CDR3 is 14 residues. V trimming: 5 bases; J trimming: 7 bases; junction bases outside the gene matches: 9. From germline, CDR1 is SGHTA and CDR2 FQGTGA. The CDR3 DNA reads TGTGCCAGCAGCCAGACAGGGTTCGCGAATACGCAGTATTTT. Protein: CASSQTGFANTQYF.

Many counts were recorded for this clonotype. V gene TRBV28 combines with J gene TRBJ1-1; D uncertain. The CDR3 runs 11 residues. Trimming shortened V by 2 bases and J by 5 bases, and 3 bases separated the two germline ends. Germline V gene data show CDR1 as MDHEN and CDR2 as SYDVKM. CDR3 residues: CASSLATEAFF. In DNA, the CDR3 is TGTGCCAGCAGTTTAGCGACTGAAGCTTTCTTT.

The genes are TRBV29-1 and TRBJ1-1, with D possibly TRBD1 on 6 matching bases. The CDR3 is 12 amino acids. V shed 7 bases and J shed 5 bases, with 14 bases lying between them. The germline gives CDR1 SQVTM, CDR2 ANQGSEA. CDR3 in amino acids: CSGHRGGTEAFF. CDR3 bases: TGCAGCGGTCACCGAGGGGGGACTGAAGCTTTCTTT.

The chain joins TRBV3-1 to TRBJ2-3, with a possible D match to TRBD1 (5 bases). Germline CDR1 LGHDT, CDR2 YNNKEL (reference sequence). The CDR3 is 16 residues long. Trimming shortened V by 4 bases and J by 2 bases, and 16 bases separated the two germline ends. CDR3: CASSLKAGRITDTQYF. The CDR3 DNA is TGTGCCAGCAGCCTAAAGGCAGGGCGTATCACAGATACGCAGTATTTT.

The chain employs TRBV20-1 and TRBJ2-3, with 8 bases matching TRBD2. Germline V gene lookup returns CDR1 DFQATT and CDR2 SNEGSKA (reference sequence). This CDR3 contains 14 residues. V was pared by 5 bases and J by 5 bases, with 9 bases of the junction left unmatched. Here the CDR3 DNA reads TGCAGTGCTTCTGCGGGGGGTAAAAAAGATACGCAGTATTTT. Translating gives CSASAGGKKDTQYF.

This chain uses TRBV9 with TRBJ1-1, with 11 bases that match TRBD1. The CDR3 spans 15 residues. V lost 2 bases, J lost 5 bases, and 5 bases stayed unmatched. CDR1 and CDR2 (germline): SGDLS, YYNGEE. CDR3 sequence reads: CASSVGTGGGTEAFF. DNA for the CDR3: TGTGCCAGCAGCGTGGGGACAGGGGGAGGAACTGAAGCTTTCTTT.

This chain uses TRBV7-2 with TRBJ1-2; 8 bases align to TRBD1. This CDR3 is 15 amino acids long. Trimming took 5 bases from V and 1 from J; bases not matched to a gene: 6. CDR1 and CDR2 (germline): SGHTA, FQGNSA. The CDR3 sequence is CASSPRTGLNYGYTF. The CDR3 nucleotides are TGTGCCAGCAGCCCTCGGACAGGGCTTAACTATGGCTACACCTTC. Supplemented by reference TRBV7-2 and TRBJ1-2, the full variable domain reads GAGVSQSPSNKVTEKGKDVELRCDPISGHTALYWYRQSLGQGLEFLIYFQGNSAPDKSGLPSDRFSAERTGGSVSTLTIQRTQQEDSAVYLCASSPRTGLNYGYTFGSGTRLTVV.

This clonotype was counted only a few times. The chain joins TRBV9 to TRBJ2-5; the match to TRBD2 covers 8 bases. This CDR3 spans 15 amino acids. Losses at the gene ends were 0 bases for V and 2 bases for J; bases not matched to a gene: 3. Per germline, CDR1 SGDLS and CDR2 YYNGEE. CDR3 sequence: CASSVVSGRQETQYF. The DNA for the CDR3 is TGTGCCAGCAGCGTAGTAAGCGGGAGACAAGAGACCCAGTACTTC. Drawing the rest from reference TRBV9 and TRBJ2-5, the complete variable domain is DSGVTQTPKHLITATGQRVTLRCSPRSGDLSVYWYQQSLDQGLQFLIQYYNGEERAKGNILERFSAQQFPDLHSELNLSSLELGDSALYFCASSVVSGRQETQYFGPGTRLLVL.

This clonotype was picked up a small number of times. The chain has TRBV10-3 and TRBJ1-2; 9 nucleotides match TRBD1. This CDR3 contains 13 residues. The germline V gene encodes CDR1 ENHRY and CDR2 SYGVKD. Trimming at V came to 6 bases and at J to 6 bases, leaving 5 bases not matched to a gene. The CDR3 sequence: CAIRDRGPDGYTF. The CDR3, as DNA: TGTGCCATCAGGGACAGGGGACCGGATGGCTACACCTTC.

V gene TRBV5-1 combines with J gene TRBJ1-1; the D gene is possibly TRBD1 (5 bases). V lost 0 bases, J lost 7 bases, and 16 bases lay in between. The germline V gene encodes CDR1 SGHRS and CDR2 YFSETQ. This CDR3 spans 15 amino acids. CDR3: CASSLVQGVRFEAFF. The CDR3 DNA sequence: TGCGCCAGCAGCTTGGTTCAGGGAGTTAGATTTGAAGCTTTCTTT.

Comment on this clonotype: One junction end disagrees with the germline gene, perhaps due to a read error. The rearrangement links TRBV27 to TRBJ2-2; tentative D call: TRBD2 (7 bases). The CDR3 contains 15 residues. Germline V CDR1 and CDR2: MNHEY, SMNVEV (reference sequence). The DNA of the CDR3 is TGCGCCAGCAGCCCCTGGGAGGGGGGAACCGGGGAGCTGTTTTTT. Residues: CASSPWEGGTGELFF.

This clonotype was seen a few times. The CDR3 reads CSARDHRTQSSYNEQFF. The CDR3, as DNA: TGCAGTGCTAGAGATCATCGCACTCAGAGCTCCTACAATGAGCAGTTCTTC. This rearrangement joins TRBV20-1 to TRBJ2-1; the D is unclear. The CDR3 runs 17 residues. V was clipped by 0 bases and J by 0 bases, with 15 bases between them. From germline, CDR1 is DFQATT and CDR2 SNEGSKA (reference sequence).

This clonotype turned up a few times. V usage is TRBV14 and J usage is TRBJ2-3, with TRBD2 matching over 9 bases. Germline V CDR1 and CDR2: SGHDN, FVKESK. V gave up 1 base and J gave up 9 bases; unmatched junction bases: 5. The CDR3 totals 14 residues. The CDR3 loop reads CASSQATGTSTQYF. The CDR3 DNA sequence: TGTGCCAGCAGCCAAGCCACAGGGACTAGCACGCAGTATTTT.

This clonotype was seen a handful of times. V is TRBV7-9 and J is TRBJ1-1; no clear D gene. This CDR3 contains 12 residues. Germline CDR1 SEHNR, CDR2 FQNEAQ (reference sequence). V shed 2 bases and J shed 11 bases, with 12 bases lying between them. The CDR3 nucleotides are TGTGCCAGCAGCTTAACCCCAACGGGCGCTTTCTTT. This codes for CASSLTPTGAFF.

This clonotype turned up a few times. This chain uses TRBV6-1 with TRBJ2-5, with 10 bases matching TRBD2. This CDR3 is 14 amino acids long. Germline assignment: CDR1 MNHNS and CDR2 SASEGT. J lost 1 base, V lost 7 bases, and 3 bases had no gene match. This CDR3 is CASKSGRAQETQYF. The CDR3 nucleotides are TGTGCCAGCAAGAGCGGGAGGGCCCAAGAGACCCAGTACTTC.

This chain connects TRBV27 to TRBJ2-6, with D tentatively TRBD1 (5 bases). V dropped 3 bases and J dropped 0 bases, with 12 bases sitting between them. The CDR3 spans 17 residues. Germline V gene sequence: CDR1 MNHEY, CDR2 SMNVEV (reference sequence). CDR3 residues: CASSFQGVNSGANVLTF. The CDR3 DNA is TGTGCCAGCAGTTTTCAGGGCGTAAACTCTGGGGCCAACGTCCTGACTTTC.

The chain joins TRBV12-3 or TRBV12-4 to TRBJ2-7; 10 positions match TRBD2. The trim removed 6 bases at V and 2 bases at J, leaving 4 bases unmatched. The CDR3 contains 14 residues. This chain's CDR3 is CASRAGGRTYEQYF. The CDR3 nucleotides read TGTGCCAGCAGAGCGGGGGGGAGGACCTACGAGCAGTACTTC.

Here the CDR3 DNA reads TGTGCCAGCAGCCAGGAGACTAGCGGACCCTACGAGCAGTACTTC. As protein: CASSQETSGPYEQYF. The J gene is TRBJ2-7, the V gene TRBV7-2; 9 nucleotides align to TRBD2. Trimming removed 5 bases from V and 2 bases from J; junction bases left unmatched: 7. The CDR3 consists of 15 residues. CDR1 and CDR2 from the germline V gene are SGHTA and FQGNSA.

The chain uses TRBV3-1 and TRBJ1-6; 7 bases map to TRBD1. This CDR3 region has 15 residues. The V gene's germline CDR1 is LGHDT and CDR2 YNNKEL (reference sequence). V was clipped by 5 bases and J by 8 bases; unmatched bases: 9. The CDR3 nucleotides read TGTGCCAGCAGCAAGGGGGACAGCCAATATTCACCCCTCCACTTT. Translated: CASSKGDSQYSPLHF.

V is TRBV7-6 and J is TRBJ2-7; D is perhaps TRBD1 or TRBD2 (5 bases each). CDR1 is SGHVS and CDR2 is FNYEAQ in the germline V gene. This CDR3 has 14 residues. V was shortened by 6 bases and J by 3 bases, with 15 bases between the two germline ends. The CDR3 nucleotides read TGTGCCAGCAGACCCCGGGACGGACACTACGAGCAGTACTTC. It yields the protein CASRPRDGHYEQYF.

J is TRBJ1-2 and V is TRBV10-3; TRBD1 is a possible D gene (5 bases). This CDR3 contains 13 residues. Germline CDR1 and CDR2: ENHRY and SYGVKD. The V gene lost 0 bases and the J gene lost 8 bases, with 10 bases spanning the gap. DNA of the CDR3: TGTGCCATCAGTGAGTCGGGGGGAAACGGCTACACCTTC. It specifies CAISESGGNGYTF.

In DNA form, the CDR3 reads TGTGCCAGCAGCTCTCCAGCGGGAAGCTACAATGAGCAGTTCTTC. Translated, it gives CASSSPAGSYNEQFF. The chain links TRBV7-9 to TRBJ2-1; 7 nucleotides agree with TRBD2. With V trimmed by 4 bases and J by 3 bases, 6 bases remained unmatched. This CDR3 is built from 15 residues. Germline lookup yields CDR1 SEHNR and CDR2 FQNEAQ (reference sequence). Full variable domain (remainder filled in from reference TRBV7-9 and TRBJ2-1): DTGVSQNPRHKITKRGQNVTFRCDPISEHNRLYWYRQTLGQGPEFLTYFQNEAQLEKSRLLSDRFSAERPKGSFSTLEIQRTEQGDSAMYLCASSSPAGSYNEQFFGPGTRLTVL.